The clone carrying this TCR beta chain was recorded once. Its antigen remains unidentified. Only in-frame clones appear in the TCRdb table, and some are missing; sequencing was by immunoSEQ multiplex PCR. The sample has 400,000 to 450,000 clones, around nine tenths seen once. As for treatment: over 15 received Ad26.COV2.S at low or high dose, single or two shots; roughly five received placebo; per-sample allocation not given. All samples were drawn on day 63, counting from the first vaccine or placebo injection. This specimen comes from a study of Ad26.COV2.S vaccination and SARS-CoV-2 variants. As for the study in general: Ad26.COV2.S given intramuscularly, once or twice 56 days apart. Study-level points and caveats: Vaccine recipients and placebo recipients showed similar non-spike TCR breadth.

Per the germline V gene, CDR1 is MGHRA and CDR2 is YSYEKL. The CDR3 totals 13 residues. Trimming left V 0 bases short and J 6 bases short, with 9 bases between. The rearrangement uses TRBV4-1 and TRBJ2-7, with D unclear. This receptor was taken from a person between 18 and 60 years old who received the Ad26.COV2.S COVID-19 vaccine or a placebo. The specimen comprised peripheral blood, sampled in a trial of Ad26.COV2.S vaccine versus placebo. CDR3 sequence reads: CASSQDTSSEQYF. DNA of the CDR3: TGCGCCAGCAGCCAAGATACAAGTTCCGAGCAGTACTTC.